This T cell receptor beta chain originates from a study of vaccination effects on CD4 cells after COVID-19. Across the study: Vaccination of participants consisted of two doses of either the BNT162b2 or mRNA-1273 vaccine.

Sequencing was performed with immunoSEQ multiplex PCR; in TCRdb, only in-frame clones are kept and a portion is missing. Of approximately 30,000 clones in the sample, 65% to 75% were seen once. General study results and limits: After vaccination, at late timepoints, clones induced by infection and by vaccine contracted markedly.

In the case of this clone: Its specificity is not known.

Antigen-specific CD4+ T cells expanded by the ViraFEST assay with viral peptide pools were then sequenced. Between days 9 and 11 of culture, CD4+ T cells were separated out. People in the vaccine group had not been infected with SARS-CoV-2 before, and their nucleocapsid antibodies were negative. Wells each received around 2.1 million PBMC, cultured with around 10 IU/ml IL-2 and 9.5 to 10 ug/ml peptides. Half-medium changes using IL-2 medium occurred on days 3 and 7. This TCR was recovered from a human donor who received a COVID-19 vaccine. This specimen was CD4+ T cells from PBMCs cultured with SARS-CoV-2 spike peptides, taken before COVID-19 vaccination.

Written as DNA, the CDR3 is TGTGCCAGCAGCAAACAGCACCGGGTACTTATGGGGGAGACCCAGTACTTC. Its protein is CASSKQHRVLMGETQYF. The chain couples TRBV21-1 to TRBJ2-5. TRBV21-1 is classified as a pseudogene. This CDR3 spans 17 amino acids.